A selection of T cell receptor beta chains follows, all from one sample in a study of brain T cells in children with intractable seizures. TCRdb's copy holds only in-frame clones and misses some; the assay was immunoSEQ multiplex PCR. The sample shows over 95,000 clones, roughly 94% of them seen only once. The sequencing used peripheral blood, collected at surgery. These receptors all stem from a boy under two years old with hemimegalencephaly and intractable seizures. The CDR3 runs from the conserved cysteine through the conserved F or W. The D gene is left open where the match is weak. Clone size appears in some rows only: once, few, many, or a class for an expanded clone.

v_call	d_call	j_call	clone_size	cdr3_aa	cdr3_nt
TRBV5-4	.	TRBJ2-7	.	CASSLDRVREQYF	TGTGCCAGCAGCTTGGACAGGGTCCGGGAGCAGTACTTC
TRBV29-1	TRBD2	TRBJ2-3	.	CSVFAGDTDTQYF	TGCAGCGTTTTCGCGGGAGACACAGATACGCAGTATTTT
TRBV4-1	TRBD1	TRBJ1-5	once	CASSPGQGGQPQHF	TGCGCCAGCAGCCCCGGACAGGGCGGACAGCCCCAGCATTTT
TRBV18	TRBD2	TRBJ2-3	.	CASSPPGLGSDTQYF	TGTGCCAGCTCACCACCGGGACTAGGGTCAGATACGCAGTATTTT
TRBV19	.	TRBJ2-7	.	CASSIGGLSSYEQYF	TGTGCCAGTAGTATAGGTGGCCTAAGCTCCTACGAGCAGTACTTC
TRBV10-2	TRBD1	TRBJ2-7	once	CATMDRRAYEQYF	TGCGCCACCATGGACAGGCGGGCCTACGAGCAGTACTTC
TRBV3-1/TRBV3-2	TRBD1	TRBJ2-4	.	CASSQEEGARNIQYF	TGTGCCAGCAGCCAAGAAGAGGGGGCGCGGAACATTCAGTACTTC
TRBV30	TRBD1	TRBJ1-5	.	CAWSVRQGLNQPQHF	TGTGCCTGGAGTGTACGACAGGGGCTGAATCAGCCCCAGCATTTT
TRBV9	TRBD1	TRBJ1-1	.	CASSVGGGSRNTEAFF	TGTGCCAGCAGCGTAGGAGGGGGCTCTAGAAACACTGAAGCTTTCTTT
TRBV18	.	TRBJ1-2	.	CASSPPPGASNYGYTF	TGTGCCAGCTCACCACCTCCAGGGGCCTCTAACTATGGCTACACCTTC
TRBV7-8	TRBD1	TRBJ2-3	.	CASTPDRDPTDTQYF	TGTGCCAGCACCCCCGACAGGGACCCCACAGATACGCAGTATTTT